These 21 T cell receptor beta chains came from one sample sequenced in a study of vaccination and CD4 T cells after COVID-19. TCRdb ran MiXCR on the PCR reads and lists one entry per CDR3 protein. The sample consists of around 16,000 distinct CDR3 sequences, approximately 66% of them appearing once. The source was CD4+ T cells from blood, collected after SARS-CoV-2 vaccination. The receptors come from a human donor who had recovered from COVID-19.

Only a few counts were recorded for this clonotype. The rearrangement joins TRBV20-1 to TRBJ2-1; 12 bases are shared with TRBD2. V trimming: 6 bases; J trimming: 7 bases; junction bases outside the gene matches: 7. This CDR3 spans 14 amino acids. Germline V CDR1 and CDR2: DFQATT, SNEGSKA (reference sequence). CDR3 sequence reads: CSAPLAGGRNEQFF. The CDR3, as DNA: TGCAGTGCCCCTCTAGCGGGAGGGCGGAATGAGCAGTTCTTC.

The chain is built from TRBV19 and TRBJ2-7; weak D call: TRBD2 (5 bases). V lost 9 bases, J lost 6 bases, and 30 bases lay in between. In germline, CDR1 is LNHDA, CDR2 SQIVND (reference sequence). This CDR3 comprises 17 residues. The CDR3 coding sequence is TGTGCCAGCGACGCGGGCCGACCCTTTAGTCGCGGATCCGAGCAGTACTTC. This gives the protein CASDAGRPFSRGSEQYF.

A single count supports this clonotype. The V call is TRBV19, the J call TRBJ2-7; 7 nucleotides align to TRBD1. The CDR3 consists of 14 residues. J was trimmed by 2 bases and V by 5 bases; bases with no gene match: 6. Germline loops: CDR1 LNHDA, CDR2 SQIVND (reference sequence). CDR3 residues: CASSPGGGTYEQYF. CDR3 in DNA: TGTGCCAGTAGTCCAGGGGGTGGAACCTACGAGCAGTACTTC.

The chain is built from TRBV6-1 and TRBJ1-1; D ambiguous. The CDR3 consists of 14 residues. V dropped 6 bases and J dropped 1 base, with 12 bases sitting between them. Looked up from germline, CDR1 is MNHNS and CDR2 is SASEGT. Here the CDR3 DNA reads TGTGCCAGCAGCACCCCGGGTCAGAACACTGAAGCTTTCTTT. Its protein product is CASSTPGQNTEAFF.

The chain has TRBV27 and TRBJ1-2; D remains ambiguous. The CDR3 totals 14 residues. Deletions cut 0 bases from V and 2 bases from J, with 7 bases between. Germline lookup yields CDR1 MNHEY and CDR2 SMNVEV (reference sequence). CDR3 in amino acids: CASSLSGGNYGYTF. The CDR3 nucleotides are TGTGCCAGCAGTTTATCGGGAGGAAACTATGGCTACACCTTC.

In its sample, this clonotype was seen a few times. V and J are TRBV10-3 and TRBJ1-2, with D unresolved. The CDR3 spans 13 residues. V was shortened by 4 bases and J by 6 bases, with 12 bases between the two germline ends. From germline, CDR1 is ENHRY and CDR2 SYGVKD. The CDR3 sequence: CAISAGWDDGYTF. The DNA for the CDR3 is TGTGCCATCAGTGCGGGCTGGGATGATGGCTACACCTTC.

In nucleotides, the CDR3 is TGTGCCAGCAGCCCTAGACAGGACGAGCAGTACTTC. Its translation is CASSPRQDEQYF. The chain couples TRBV7-3 to TRBJ2-7; perhaps TRBD1 as D (6 bases). Germline CDR1 SGHTA, CDR2 FQGTGA. The CDR3 totals 12 residues. Trimming took off 5 bases at V and 5 bases at J, with 10 bases between the two ends.

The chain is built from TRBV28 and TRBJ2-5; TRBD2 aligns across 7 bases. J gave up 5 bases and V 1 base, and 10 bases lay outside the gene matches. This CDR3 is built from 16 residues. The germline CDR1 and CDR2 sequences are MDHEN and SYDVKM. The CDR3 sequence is CASSLLLLAQGETQYF. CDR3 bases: TGTGCCAGCAGTTTATTGTTACTAGCGCAAGGGGAGACCCAGTACTTC.

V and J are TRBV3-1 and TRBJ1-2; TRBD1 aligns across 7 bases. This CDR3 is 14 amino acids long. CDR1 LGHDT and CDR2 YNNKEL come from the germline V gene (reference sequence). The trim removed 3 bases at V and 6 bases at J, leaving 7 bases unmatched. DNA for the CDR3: TGTGCCAGCAGCCATTTAGGACAGGAGGATGGCTACACCTTC. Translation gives CASSHLGQEDGYTF. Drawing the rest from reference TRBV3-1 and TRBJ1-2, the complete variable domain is DTAVSQTPKYLVTQMGNDKSIKCEQNLGHDTMYWYKQDSKKFLKIMFSYNNKELIINETVPNRFSPKSPDKAHLNLHINSLELGDSAVYFCASSHLGQEDGYTFGSGTRLTVV.

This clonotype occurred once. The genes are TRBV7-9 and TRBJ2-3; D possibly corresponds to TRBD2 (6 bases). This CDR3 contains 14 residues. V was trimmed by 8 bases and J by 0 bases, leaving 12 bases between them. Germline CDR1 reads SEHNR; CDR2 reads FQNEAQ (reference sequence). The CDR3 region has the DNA TGTGCCAGCGGTAGGGCGGGGAGCACAGATACGCAGTATTTT. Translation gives CASGRAGSTDTQYF.

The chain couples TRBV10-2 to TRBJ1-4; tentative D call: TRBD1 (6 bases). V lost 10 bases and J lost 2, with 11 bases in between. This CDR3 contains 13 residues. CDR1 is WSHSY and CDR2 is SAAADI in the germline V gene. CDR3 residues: CATRDRTNEKLFF. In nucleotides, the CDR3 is TGCGCCACCCGCGACAGGACTAATGAAAAACTGTTTTTT.

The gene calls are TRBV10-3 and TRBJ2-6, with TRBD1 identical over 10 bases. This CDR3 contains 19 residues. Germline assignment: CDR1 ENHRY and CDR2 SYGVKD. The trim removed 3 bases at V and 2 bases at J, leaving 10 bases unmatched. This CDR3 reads CAISDRPGQGSPGANVLTF. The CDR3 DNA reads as TGTGCCATCAGTGACCGACCGGGACAGGGGAGCCCTGGGGCCAACGTCCTGACTTTC.

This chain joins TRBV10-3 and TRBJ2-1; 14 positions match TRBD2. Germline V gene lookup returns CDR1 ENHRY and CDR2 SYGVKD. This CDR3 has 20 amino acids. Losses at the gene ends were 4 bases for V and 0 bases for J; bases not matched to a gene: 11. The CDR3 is CAISAQGRTSGRSSYNEQFF. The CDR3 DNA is TGTGCCATCAGTGCTCAGGGGAGGACTAGCGGGAGGAGCTCCTACAATGAGCAGTTCTTC.

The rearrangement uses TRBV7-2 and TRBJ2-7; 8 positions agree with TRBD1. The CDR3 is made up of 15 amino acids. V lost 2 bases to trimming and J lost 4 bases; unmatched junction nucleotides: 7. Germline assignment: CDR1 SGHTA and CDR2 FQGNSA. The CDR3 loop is CASSLSNRGIYEQYF. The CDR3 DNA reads TGTGCCAGCAGCTTATCCAACAGGGGGATTTACGAGCAGTACTTC.

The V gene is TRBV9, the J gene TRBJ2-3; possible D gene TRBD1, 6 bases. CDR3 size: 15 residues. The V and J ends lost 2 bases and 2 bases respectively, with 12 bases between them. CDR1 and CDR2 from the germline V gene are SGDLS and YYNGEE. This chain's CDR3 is CASSVRGSITDTQYF. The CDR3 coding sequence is TGTGCCAGCAGCGTGAGGGGGAGTATCACAGATACGCAGTATTTT. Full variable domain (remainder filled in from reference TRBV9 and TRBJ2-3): DSGVTQTPKHLITATGQRVTLRCSPRSGDLSVYWYQQSLDQGLQFLIQYYNGEERAKGNILERFSAQQFPDLHSELNLSSLELGDSALYFCASSVRGSITDTQYFGPGTRLTVL.

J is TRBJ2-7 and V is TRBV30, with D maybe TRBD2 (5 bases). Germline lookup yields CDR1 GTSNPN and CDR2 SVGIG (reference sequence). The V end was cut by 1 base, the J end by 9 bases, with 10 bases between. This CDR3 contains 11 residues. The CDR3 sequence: CAWSAPSGQYF. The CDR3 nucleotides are TGTGCCTGGAGTGCACCAAGCGGGCAGTACTTC.

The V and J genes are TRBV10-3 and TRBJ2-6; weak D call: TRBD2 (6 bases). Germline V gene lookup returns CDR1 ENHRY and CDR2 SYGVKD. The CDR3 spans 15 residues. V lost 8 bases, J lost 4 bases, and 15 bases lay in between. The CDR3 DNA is TGTGCCATCTTGAGTGTGCGGGGCGGGGCCAACGTCCTGACTTTC. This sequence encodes CAILSVRGGANVLTF.

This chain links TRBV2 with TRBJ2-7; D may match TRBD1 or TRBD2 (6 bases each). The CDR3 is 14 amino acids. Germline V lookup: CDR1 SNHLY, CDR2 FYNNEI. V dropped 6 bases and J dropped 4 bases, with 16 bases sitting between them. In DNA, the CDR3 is TGTGCCAGCAGGAGCCTCGGGGGCGGGTACGAGCAGTACTTC. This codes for CASRSLGGGYEQYF. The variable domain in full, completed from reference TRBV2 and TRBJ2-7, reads EPEVTQTPSHQVTQMGQEVILRCVPISNHLYFYWYRQILGQKVEFLVSFYNNEISEKSEIFDDQFSVERPDGSNFTLKIRSTKLEDSAMYFCASRSLGGGYEQYFGPGTRLTVT.

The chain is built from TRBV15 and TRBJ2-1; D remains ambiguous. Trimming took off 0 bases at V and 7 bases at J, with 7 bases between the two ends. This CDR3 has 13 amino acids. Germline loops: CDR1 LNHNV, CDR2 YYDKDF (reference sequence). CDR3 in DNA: TGTGCCACCAGCAGAGAGTATATTAATGAGCAGTTCTTC. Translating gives CATSREYINEQFF.

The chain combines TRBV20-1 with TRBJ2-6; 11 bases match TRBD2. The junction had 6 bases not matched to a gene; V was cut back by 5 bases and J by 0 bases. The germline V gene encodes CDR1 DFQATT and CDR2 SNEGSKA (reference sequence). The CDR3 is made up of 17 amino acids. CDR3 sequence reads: CSAERLAGFSGANVLTF. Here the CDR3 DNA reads TGCAGTGCTGAAAGACTAGCGGGGTTCTCTGGGGCCAACGTCCTGACTTTC.

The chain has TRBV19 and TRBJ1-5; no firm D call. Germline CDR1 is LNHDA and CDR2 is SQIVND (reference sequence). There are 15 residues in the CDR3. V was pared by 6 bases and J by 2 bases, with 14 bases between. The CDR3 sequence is CASSRKTVGNQPQHF. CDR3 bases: TGTGCCAGTAGCAGGAAAACCGTGGGCAATCAGCCCCAGCATTTT.